The clone carrying this T cell receptor beta chain was found a few times. This CDR3 is 14 amino acids long. The ends lost 5 bases at V and 7 bases at J; junction bases unmatched: 5. Germline lookup yields CDR1 SGHTA and CDR2 FQGTGA. The sample comes from a study of Graves' ophthalmopathy and Graves' hyperthyroidism. Amplification from RNA transcripts yielded the TCR beta CDR3 regions. First-round RT-PCR used HTBI primers; second-round multiplex PCR followed. One entry per CDR3 protein, called by TCRdb with MiXCR from the multiplex PCR reads. The table records 200,000 to 250,000 distinct CDR3 sequences, around 45% of them present only once.

The chain is built from TRBV7-3 and TRBJ1-6; 7 bases are a match to TRBD1. The source of this sequence is an adult man with Graves' ophthalmopathy. Sequenced sample: peripheral blood. CDR3 nucleotide sequence: TGTGCCAGCAGCACCGGGACAGTCAATTCACCCCTCCACTTT. Translating it yields CASSTGTVNSPLHF.